These 25 T cell receptor beta chains were all obtained from the same sample, sequenced in a study of blood T cell repertoires in COVID-19 (dated by TCRdb to 2020 to 2022). To prepare the library, the immunoSEQ multiplex PCR assay was applied. The source is immuneACCESS, and TCRdb retained only in-frame sequences with V and J called. Part of the clones is not carried over; for the studies checked, unresolved V genes explain less than half of this, and the remainder is unexplained. This sample holds about 200,000 clones; roughly 90% were observed only once. In total, the top ten clones hold over 0.75% of the sample. Sequencing input: peripheral blood. These receptors all stem from a man aged 60-69 years with COVID-19, enrolled during active disease.

The chain uses TRBV11-3 and TRBJ2-2; 9 nucleotides match TRBD1. Trimming at V came to 5 bases and at J to 6 bases, leaving 7 bases not matched to a gene. There are 15 residues in the CDR3. CDR1 SGHNT and CDR2 YENEEA come from the germline V gene. The CDR3 region has the DNA TGTGCCAGCAGCCCTACAGGGGGCTCGCCCGGGGAGCTGTTTTTT. This translates into CASSPTGGSPGELFF.

J is TRBJ2-1 and V is TRBV5-1; 10 bases are a match to TRBD1. Germline assignment: CDR1 SGHRS and CDR2 YFSETQ. V shed 4 bases, J shed 6 bases, and the junction held 16 bases outside the gene matches. This CDR3 spans 18 amino acids. CDR3 loop: CASSVRDRGFGLGNEQFF. CDR3 DNA sequence: TGCGCCAGCAGCGTCCGGGACAGGGGCTTTGGGCTTGGCAATGAGCAGTTCTTC.

The chain has TRBV5-5 and TRBJ1-4, with D possibly being TRBD1 (6 bases). V lost 2 bases and J lost 7, with 15 bases in between. This CDR3 is 15 amino acids long. Per germline, CDR1 SGHKS and CDR2 YYEKEE (reference sequence). The CDR3 sequence is CASSFGRGVSEKLFF. CDR3 DNA sequence: TGTGCCAGCAGCTTCGGCAGGGGCGTAAGTGAAAAACTGTTTTTT.

The rearrangement links TRBV30 to TRBJ1-2; a weak D match, TRBD1 (5 bases). Trimming removed 2 bases from V and 4 bases from J, with 8 bases in between. The CDR3 runs 12 residues. Germline V gene sequence: CDR1 GTSNPN, CDR2 SVGIG (reference sequence). Here the CDR3 DNA reads TGTGCCTGGAGTCGACAGTTCTATGGCTACACCTTC. It specifies CAWSRQFYGYTF.

The chain couples TRBV2 to TRBJ2-1, with TRBD1 as a possible D gene (7 bases). Germline lookup yields CDR1 SNHLY and CDR2 FYNNEI. With 11 bases removed from V and 6 bases from J, the gap between germline ends came to 17 bases. The CDR3 is 13 residues long. CDR3 sequence reads: CARLARGANEQFF. The CDR3 bases are TGTGCCCGATTAGCCAGGGGGGCCAATGAGCAGTTCTTC.

The rearrangement uses TRBV4-1 and TRBJ2-3; perhaps TRBD2 as D (6 bases). Germline CDR1 is MGHRA and CDR2 is YSYEKL. The germline V and J ends were trimmed by 0 bases and 6 bases, with 7 bases remaining between them. This CDR3 comprises 13 residues. CDR3 sequence: CASSQDRGDTQYF. The DNA of the CDR3 is TGCGCCAGCAGCCAAGATCGGGGGGATACGCAGTATTTT.

The rearrangement joins TRBV11-2 to TRBJ2-2; D is possibly TRBD1 (8 bases). Germline-derived CDR1 and CDR2 are SGHAT and FQNNGV. Trimming removed 5 bases at V and 8 bases at J, with 24 bases between. The CDR3 has 17 amino acids. The CDR3 loop reads CASSQQQGGRSSGELFF. CDR3 sequence (DNA): TGTGCCAGCAGCCAGCAACAGGGGGGGAGGAGTAGTGGGGAGCTGTTTTTT.

V is TRBV7-9 and J is TRBJ2-1; 8 nucleotides agree with TRBD1. The junction had 10 bases not matched to a gene; V was cut back by 5 bases and J by 7 bases. Per the germline V gene, CDR1 is SEHNR and CDR2 is FQNEAQ (reference sequence). CDR3 size: 15 residues. The CDR3 coding sequence is TGTGCCAGCAGCGTTACAGGGGGTCCGTGGAATGAGCAGTTCTTC. Amino acid sequence: CASSVTGGPWNEQFF.

Only a few counts were recorded for this clone. The chain has TRBV6-4 and TRBJ1-1; 8 bases map to TRBD1. Germline trimming cut 6 bases from V and 0 bases from J; bases unmatched to any gene: 0. Looked up from germline, CDR1 is MRHNA and CDR2 is SNTAGT. The CDR3 runs to 13 residues. The CDR3 region has the DNA TGTGCCAGCAGACAGGGGGTGAACACTGAAGCTTTCTTT. Translated, it gives CASRQGVNTEAFF.

This chain connects TRBV21-1 to TRBJ2-2; TRBD2 is the table's D call and was not checked against the DNA. TRBV21-1 is a known pseudogene. The CDR3 contains 13 residues. The CDR3 sequence is CARLTRETGELFF. In DNA, the CDR3 is TGTGCCAGACTAACCCGGGAGACCGGGGAGCTGTTTTTT.

This sequence joins TRBV5-6 and TRBJ1-2, with D unclear. CDR3 length: 13 amino acids. Looked up from germline, CDR1 is SGHDT and CDR2 is YYEEEE. Trimming removed 2 bases at V and 9 bases at J, with 14 bases between. The CDR3 sequence: CASSFERLESYTF. CDR3 nucleotides: TGTGCCAGCAGCTTTGAACGGTTAGAGAGCTACACCTTC. The whole variable domain, remainder taken from reference TRBV5-6 and TRBJ1-2, is DAGVTQSPTHLIKTRGQQVTLRCSPKSGHDTVSWYQQALGQGPQFIFQYYEEEERQRGNFPDRFSGHQFPNYSSELNVNALLLGDSALYLCASSFERLESYTFGSGTRLTVV.

In the case of this clone: The sample contains more than one DNA sequence encoding this CDR3. This chain links TRBV5-1 with TRBJ2-3, with TRBD1 matching over 7 bases. This CDR3 comprises 15 residues. J lost 0 bases, V lost 0 bases, and 1 base had no gene match. Germline V CDR1 and CDR2: SGHRS, YFSETQ. CDR3 protein: CASSLGQGSTDTQYF. The CDR3 DNA follows: TGCGCCAGCAGCTTGGGACAGGGAAGCACAGATACGCAGTATTTT.

The V call is TRBV9, the J call TRBJ2-2; unclear D gene. The CDR3 totals 16 residues. Germline CDR1 reads SGDLS; CDR2 reads YYNGEE. With 4 bases removed from V and 3 bases from J, the gap between germline ends came to 16 bases. CDR3 in amino acids: CASSQRLREDTGELFF. CDR3 sequence (DNA): TGTGCCAGCAGCCAAAGACTGCGTGAGGACACCGGGGAGCTGTTTTTT.

Only a few counts were recorded for this clone. V and J are TRBV7-2 and TRBJ1-2; possible D gene TRBD1, 5 bases. Germline-derived CDR1 and CDR2 are SGHTA and FQGNSA. V dropped 4 bases and J dropped 4 bases, with 10 bases sitting between them. The CDR3 is 13 amino acids. In DNA, the CDR3 is TGTGCCAGCAGCTCCGCGCAGGGCTATGGCTACACCTTC. It translates to CASSSAQGYGYTF.

This chain connects TRBV28 to TRBJ2-1, with TRBD1 matching over 7 bases. CDR1 and CDR2 from the germline V gene are MDHEN and SYDVKM. This CDR3 region has 16 residues. V lost 5 bases, J lost 0 bases, and 7 bases stayed unmatched. CDR3 protein: CASSPAGQASYNEQFF. CDR3 sequence (DNA): TGTGCCAGCAGTCCTGCAGGACAGGCCTCCTACAATGAGCAGTTCTTC. The full variable domain, completed using reference TRBV28 and TRBJ2-1, is DVKVTQSSRYLVKRTGEKVFLECVQDMDHENMFWYRQDPGLGLRLIYFSYDVKMKEKGDIPEGYSVSREKKERFSLILESASTNQTSMYLCASSPAGQASYNEQFFGPGTRLTVL.

This clone appeared once. CDR3 protein: CASSQGNSGVTDTQYF. CDR3 bases: TGTGCCAGCAGCCAAGGGAATAGCGGGGTCACAGATACGCAGTATTTT. The chain has TRBV3-1 (or the pseudogene TRBV3-2) and TRBJ2-3, with 8 bases identical to TRBD2. Germline CDR1 is LGHDT and CDR2 is YNNKEL (reference sequence). This CDR3 has 16 amino acids. With 1 base clipped from V and 2 bases from J, the junction kept 5 bases outside the gene matches.

The V gene is TRBV12-3 or TRBV12-4, the J gene TRBJ2-1; D may be TRBD2 (5 bases). The CDR3 covers 13 residues. Trimming took off 2 bases at V and 5 bases at J, with 7 bases between the two ends. The CDR3 DNA is TGTGCCAGCAGTTTAACGGGAAACAATGAGCAGTTCTTC. It yields the protein CASSLTGNNEQFF.

The chain is built from TRBV9 and TRBJ1-6, with D perhaps matching TRBD1 (6 bases). The CDR3 spans 14 residues. The V end lost 2 bases, the J end lost 5 bases, and 8 bases lay between the germline ends. The germline CDR1 and CDR2 sequences are SGDLS and YYNGEE. The CDR3 bases are TGTGCCAGCAGCGTGGGACATAATAATTCACCCCTCCACTTT. It encodes CASSVGHNNSPLHF.

The chain is built from TRBV5-1 and TRBJ2-7, with D hard to call. V was clipped by 0 bases and J by 4 bases, with 5 bases between them. Germline CDR1 SGHRS, CDR2 YFSETQ. This CDR3 spans 12 amino acids. CDR3 sequence reads: CASSLGGYEQYF. CDR3 DNA: TGCGCCAGCAGCTTGGGCGGATACGAGCAGTACTTC.

This sequence joins TRBV2 and TRBJ2-3; D might be TRBD2 (5 bases). Germline V gene lookup returns CDR1 SNHLY and CDR2 FYNNEI. The V and J ends lost 1 base and 4 bases respectively, with 9 bases between them. CDR3 length: 14 residues. CDR3 nucleotide sequence: TGTGCCAGCAGTGAAGAGCCGGGGTCAGATACGCAGTATTTT. Its translation is CASSEEPGSDTQYF.

The chain joins TRBV5-5 to TRBJ2-1; 7 bases are shared with TRBD2. From germline, CDR1 is SGHKS and CDR2 YYEKEE (reference sequence). After removal of 4 bases from V and 14 bases from J, the junction contained 18 bases not matched to a gene. The CDR3 is made up of 15 amino acids. The CDR3 sequence is CASSRGGSPPGREFF. As DNA, the CDR3 is TGTGCCAGCAGCAGGGGCGGGAGCCCACCGGGGAGAGAGTTCTTC.

J is TRBJ2-1 and V is TRBV6-6; 10 bases are shared with TRBD2. V was pared by 4 bases and J by 8 bases, with 2 bases of the junction left unmatched. This CDR3 comprises 13 residues. Germline V gene data show CDR1 as MNHNY and CDR2 as SVGAGI (reference sequence). This CDR3 is CASSWGLAYEQFF. DNA of the CDR3: TGTGCCAGCAGTTGGGGACTAGCGTATGAGCAGTTCTTC.

V gene TRBV27 combines with J gene TRBJ1-4; tentative D call: TRBD1 (5 bases). Germline V lookup: CDR1 MNHEY, CDR2 SMNVEV (reference sequence). V was trimmed by 4 bases and J by 4 bases, leaving 10 bases between them. The CDR3 spans 14 residues. The CDR3 DNA reads as TGTGCCAGCAGTTCGGCAGGGCATAATGAAAAACTGTTTTTT. This gives the protein CASSSAGHNEKLFF.

V is TRBV29-1 and J is TRBJ1-5; 9 nucleotides line up with TRBD1. Trimming removed 8 bases from V and 2 bases from J; junction bases left unmatched: 7. The CDR3 runs to 14 residues. The germline gives CDR1 SQVTM, CDR2 ANQGSEA. This chain's CDR3 is CSKKQGACNQPQHF. In DNA, the CDR3 is TGCAGCAAAAAACAGGGGGCCTGCAATCAGCCCCAGCATTTT.

This chain joins TRBV27 and TRBJ2-7; 9 bases line up with TRBD2. The CDR3 length is 15 residues. Per the germline V gene, CDR1 is MNHEY and CDR2 is SMNVEV (reference sequence). The V gene end was trimmed by 5 bases and the J gene end by 4 bases; junction bases not matched to a gene: 9. CDR3 residues: CASSLDGTSRYEQYF. The CDR3 coding sequence is TGTGCCAGCAGTCTAGACGGGACTAGCAGGTACGAGCAGTACTTC.